This entry describes one T cell receptor beta chain. The data belong to a study of blood T cell repertoires in COVID-19. Study summary: COVID-19 samples, acute and convalescent, were from the United States, Italy and Spain. In each case, the material was cDNA or gDNA derived from T cells, B-cell-depleted T cells, or PBMCs.

Study processing details: Reference gene primer amplification in the assay estimated nucleated cell counts. Sequencing was performed with immunoSEQ multiplex PCR; in TCRdb, only in-frame clones are kept and a portion is missing. V, J and clone size derive from that table, while D and trimming were established from the DNA sequence. The data contain 400,000 to 450,000 clones, around nine tenths of them singletons. The CDR3 is made up of 15 amino acids. Looked up from germline, CDR1 is SGHVS and CDR2 is FQNEAQ. J gave up 6 bases and V 4 bases, and 6 bases lay outside the gene matches. Enrolled during active infection, Seattle patients were then followed longitudinally.

Sequencing was carried out using peripheral blood. This TCR came from a man younger than 35 with COVID-19, enrolled during active disease. J is TRBJ2-7 and V is TRBV7-8; 13 bases fit TRBD2. DNA for the CDR3: TGTGCCAGCAGCTCATCCCGACTAGCGGGAGGCGAGCAGTACTTC. Its protein is CASSSSRLAGGEQYF.